What follows describes a single T cell receptor beta chain. What it binds is unknown. Via MiXCR, TCRdb re-called the reads, giving one row per CDR3 protein. The data show around 770,000 distinct CDR3 sequences, around 29% seen once. This record belongs to a study of T cell repertoires in cytomegalovirus infection. Study at large: Public TCR beta signatures marked donors with CMV infection and the matching HLA.

V lost 5 bases and J 1 base, leaving 17 bases between the germline ends. Germline values: CDR1 SGHTA, CDR2 FQGTGA. The CDR3 contains 16 residues. Overall study findings and caveats: Clonotype analysis showed dominance of the ex vivo response by HLA-C-restricted CMV-specific TCR beta clonotypes. Summed frequency of shared TCR beta families picked out CMV carriers who also had the relevant HLA.

The receptor comes from a human donor in good health (CMV status not recorded). Some clones in this sample may be carry-over from other donors' samples. The sample was cultured CD8+ T cells from PBMCs, taken from culture after CMV antigen stimulation. The V and J genes are TRBV7-3 and TRBJ1-1, with a possible D match to TRBD1 (5 bases). The DNA of the CDR3 is TGTGCCAGCAGCCTGCGTGCCGGGACTGCGAACACTGAAGCTTTCTTT. It codes for CASSLRAGTANTEAFF. Variable domain in full (rest from reference TRBV7-3 and TRBJ1-1): GAGVSQTPSNKVTEKGKYVELRCDPISGHTALYWYRQSLGQGPEFLIYFQGTGAADDSGLPNDRFFAVRPEGSVSTLKIQRTERGDSAVYLCASSLRAGTANTEAFFGQGTRLTVV.